This TCR beta chain was found in a study of blood T cell repertoires in COVID-19. The wider study: The analysed material was cDNA or gDNA that came from T cells, B-cell-depleted T cells, or PBMCs.

Original handling: Estimated nucleated cell counts came from reference gene primer amplification. Some clones are missing from TCRdb's copy, which holds only in-frame ones; the method was immunoSEQ multiplex PCR. From that table come the V and J calls and clone size; the DNA was used to work out D and trimming. The sample records roughly 180,000 clones, roughly four fifths being singletons. The CDR3 loop spans 13 amino acids. Trimming removed 1 base from V and 2 bases from J, with 5 bases in between. CDR1 and CDR2 (germline): SQVTM, ANQGSEA. All recovered Cohort 3 donors got two negative PCRs, got clearance, or saw symptom resolution.

The V call is TRBV29-1, the J call TRBJ2-2, with D hard to call. The sample comprised PBMCs or T cells enriched from blood (not recorded which). This clonotype was sampled from a man in his forties who had recovered from COVID-19. The CDR3 DNA is TGCAGCGTTGAAGCGGTCAACACCGGGGAGCTGTTTTTT. Translation gives CSVEAVNTGELFF.